This record looks at one T cell receptor beta chain sequence and its context. Antigen unknown. The CDR3 extends over 13 amino acids. The germline V gene encodes CDR1 SGHRS and CDR2 YFSETQ. Deletions cut 6 bases from V and 8 bases from J, with 17 bases between. The sample originates from a study of cytomegalovirus exposure and HLA in healthy donors. Study results and caveats: In a later analysis, several top co-occurrence clusters appeared linked to parvovirus B19, influenza, CMV and Epstein-Barr virus.

Amplification used 60 Vbeta primers and 13 Jbeta primers. Methods used by the authors: About 11 million of 75 million to 85 million unique TCR beta chains were shared, per a later count. TCRdb's copy holds only in-frame clones and misses some; the assay was immunoSEQ multiplex PCR. V, J and clone size are those of that table, while D and trimming were read from the DNA. This sample has 170,000 or so clones, with less than 90% found just once. This TCR was recovered from a woman between 18 and 29 years old in good health and CMV-seronegative. Sequencing was done on a sample of PBMCs. The chain has TRBV5-1 and TRBJ1-2, with D tentatively TRBD1 (6 bases). The CDR3 DNA reads TGCGCCAGCACCGAACAGGGTGATAGCGGCTACACCTTC. Translation gives CASTEQGDSGYTF. The entire variable domain, with the rest obtained from reference TRBV5-1 and TRBJ1-2, is as follows: KAGVTQTPRYLIKTRGQQVTLSCSPISGHRSVSWYQQTPGQGLQFLFEYFSETQRNKGNFPGRFSGRQFSNSRSEMNVSTLELGDSALYLCASTEQGDSGYTFGSGTRLTVV.